This T cell receptor beta chain was recorded in a study of breast tumors, draining lymph nodes, adjacent tissues. This CDR3 comprises 15 residues. V trimming: 8 bases; J trimming: 4 bases; junction bases outside the gene matches: 9. CDR1 and CDR2 from the germline V gene are ENHRY and SYGVKD. This clonotype was seen ten or more times. TCRdb recomputed calls from the multiplex PCR reads with MiXCR, one row per CDR3 protein. The table shows 45,000 to 60,000 distinct CDR3 sequences, with 23% occurring only once. This rearrangement joins TRBV10-3 to TRBJ2-1; 9 bases line up with TRBD2. The TCR sequence derives from a female donor with breast cancer. Some clones in this sample may be carry-over from other donors' samples. The sequenced sample was breast tumor tissue. CDR3 sequence reads: CAIGLTSGLYNEQFF. The CDR3 DNA sequence: TGTGCCATCGGTTTGACTAGCGGACTATACAATGAGCAGTTCTTC.